Below, one T cell receptor beta chain is given with its context. CDR1 is LNHDA and CDR2 is SQIVND in the germline V gene (reference sequence). The CDR3 has 13 residues. V gave up 6 bases and J gave up 14 bases; unmatched junction bases: 14. Under the authors' procedure: Reference gene primer amplification yielded estimated nucleated cell counts. Here immunoSEQ multiplex PCR was the method, and the copy in TCRdb shows in-frame clones only, minus some. V, J and clone size are taken as reported in that table, and D and trimming were inferred from the DNA itself. The table records about 170,000 clones, 84% of them present only once. These data come from a study of blood T cell repertoires in COVID-19. Categorization into cohorts depended on clinical history that participants reported.

The V call is TRBV19, the J call TRBJ1-1; the match to TRBD1 covers 8 bases. The TCR comes from a man in his fifties who had recovered from COVID-19. Material: PBMCs or T cells enriched from blood (not recorded which). The CDR3 nucleotides read TGTGCCAGTAGACCGGGGGGACAGGTCCAGGTCTTCTTT. Encoded protein: CASRPGGQVQVFF.